This entry features one TCR beta chain sequence. Its antigen remains unidentified. Base qualities are not at hand, and no much larger clone is one base apart. This sample was taken from a study of blood T cell repertoires in COVID-19 (TCRdb year 2020). Background for the entire study: Collaborator samples came from the United States, Italy and Spain and covered acute and convalescent phases of COVID-19. The prospective study material was composed of cDNA or gDNA derived from T cells, B-cell-depleted T cells, or PBMCs. Subjects who had been exposed to COVID-19, were actively infected with it, or had recovered from it provided the deeply sampled blood TCRbeta repertoires that made up the dataset. A freely available public database, intended as a resource for researchers studying the immune response to SARS-CoV-2, is where the repertoires were released. Samples came from the ongoing ImmuneRACE study (first 160 participants) plus 1,254 subjects from 6 global collaborators. The sample metadata nearly always contained a de-identified subject ID, COVID-19 status, age in years and sex. Where HLA class I and class II types were available, the types were taken from metadata supplied by the sample provider, not from assay-based typing.

Per the germline V gene (reference sequence), LGHDT is the CDR1 and YNNKEL is the CDR2. Trimming removed 3 bases from V and 4 bases from J, leaving 12 bases between the germline ends. There are 14 amino acids in the CDR3, from cysteine to phenylalanine inclusive. Only CDR3 DNA is held: 42 bases, read in frame from base 1. TCRbeta CDR3 regions were amplified from genomic DNA by means of the immunoSEQ Assay, a bias-controlled multiplex PCR. The original methods were these. The number of nucleated cells in each sample was estimated by amplification of reference gene primers within the assay. To quantify the absolute abundance of each unique TCRbeta CDR3 rearrangement, sequence reads were collapsed and filtered. For each sample, productive Simpson clonality was calculated as the square root of Simpson's diversity index across productive rearrangements. Here the immuneACCESS table is served through TCRdb, limited to in-frame sequences with V and J called. Missing clones are a known gap in these copies; in checked studies unresolved V genes cover under half, and the rest lacks a known reason. Clonal size and the V and J genes are those of that table, whereas D and trimming came from the DNA. The sample has fewer than 200,000 clones on record, roughly 81% of them singletons. The leading ten clones occupy less than 15% of the sample.

One collaborating source in Seattle enrolled patients while the patients were actively infected and followed the patients over time throughout the course of disease. The collaborating institutions used their own protocols to collect whole blood in K2EDTA tubes. For TCRbeta analysis, collaborators shipped samples as frozen whole blood, isolated PBMCs, or DNA extracted from either of those sample types. Results and caveats for the whole study, not just this receptor: How much clinical and demographic metadata was included differed by source and by participant, and the metadata was provided uncurated.

Sequencing used peripheral blood. The rearranged segments are TRBV3-1 (or the pseudogene TRBV3-2) and TRBJ1-2; TRBD1 is possibly the D segment (5 matching bases). This TCR derives from a woman of 80 years or more with COVID-19, enrolled during active disease. The DNA sequence reads TGTGCCAGCAGCCAGACAGCTCGGGTCTATGGCTACACCTTC. Its translation reads: CASSQTARVYGYTF.